The present entry profiles one TCR beta chain with its context. Its antigen remains undetermined. No base-level quality is on record; no much larger clone is a single base apart. The germline V gene encodes CDR1 SGHRS and CDR2 YFSETQ. CDR3 length: 18 amino acids, cysteine to phenylalanine. The sequence is cut down to CDR3 DNA, 54 bases in frame from base 1. At the junction V is shortened by 2 bases and J by 1 base; bases outside the gene matches: 10. The receptor library was made with the immunoSEQ multiplex PCR assay. TCRdb's version of the immuneACCESS table is confined to in-frame rearrangements and falls short of the full clone set. An unresolved V gene accounts for under half of the shortfall where checked; the remainder is of unknown origin. This sample is represented by about 64,000 clones; 90% of them were singletons. The ten largest account for 2% to 2.5% of the sample. This sample stems from a study of T cell changes during pregnancy in multiple sclerosis (dated by TCRdb to the late 2010s). Looking at the study overall: In women with multiple sclerosis, the researchers looked at how the T cell repertoire shifted as pregnancy progressed.

The V and J segments used are TRBV5-1 and TRBJ2-3, with TRBD2 identical over 10 junction bases. The sample consisted of peripheral blood, taken in the second trimester of pregnancy. The sequence came from a female donor in good health, enrolled as a control in a pregnancy study. The CDR3 is CASSFGVAGGRGTDTQYF. At the DNA level, the sequence is TGCGCCAGCAGCTTCGGGGTAGCGGGGGGTCGAGGCACAGATACGCAGTATTTT.